These T cell receptor beta chains were read from a single sample in a study of Graves' ophthalmopathy and Graves' hyperthyroidism. TCRdb reanalysed the multiplex PCR reads using MiXCR and keeps one entry per CDR3 protein. The sample lists 600,000 to 650,000 distinct CDR3 sequences; approximately 21% were seen once. The specimen sequenced was peripheral blood. These receptors were taken from a woman younger than 30 with stable Graves' hyperthyroidism. Some clones in this sample may be carry-over from other donors' samples. CDR3s include the opening cysteine and the closing phenylalanine or tryptophan. D genes are given only for firm matches. Clone size, where shown, is once, few, many, or a class for clones that have expanded.

J gene: TRBJ2-5; D gene: -; clone size: many; V gene: TRBV7-9; CDR3 DNA: TGTGCCAGCACCCTCGCAGCTACTGGGAAAGAGACCCAGTACTTC; CDR3 protein: CASTLAATGKETQYF
J gene: TRBJ2-6; D gene: -; clone size: -; V gene: TRBV6-2/TRBV6-3; CDR3 DNA: TGTGCCAGCAAGAGCGGAGGTGGGGCCAACGTCCTGACTTTC; CDR3 protein: CASKSGGGANVLTF
J gene: TRBJ1-1; D gene: TRBD1; clone size: -; V gene: TRBV6-5; CDR3 DNA: TGTGCCAGCAGTTACTCACCCCCGGGACAGGGTTTTTCTGAAGCTTTCTTT; CDR3 protein: CASSYSPPGQGFSEAFF
J gene: TRBJ2-7; D gene: -; clone size: many; V gene: TRBV7-9; CDR3 DNA: TGTGCCAGCAGCTCCGGACGACGTTCGGGTGAGCAGTACTTC; CDR3 protein: CASSSGRRSGEQYF
J gene: TRBJ2-7; D gene: TRBD2; clone size: -; V gene: TRBV6-1; CDR3 DNA: TGTGCCATCAGACGGACTAGCGGGGACTCGAAGGGGTACTTC; CDR3 protein: CAIRRTSGDSKGYF
J gene: TRBJ1-2; D gene: -; clone size: -; V gene: TRBV6-1; CDR3 DNA: TGTGCCAGCCAGCAGTCCCTCGGCTATGGCTACACCTTC; CDR3 protein: CASQQSLGYGYTF
J gene: TRBJ2-7; D gene: TRBD2; clone size: few; V gene: TRBV20-1; CDR3 DNA: TGCAGTGCTTACCCGACTAGCGGCTCCTACGAGCAGTACTTC; CDR3 protein: CSAYPTSGSYEQYF
J gene: TRBJ2-7; D gene: TRBD2; clone size: many; V gene: TRBV6-1; CDR3 DNA: TGTGCCAGCAGCCCAGCGGGCCGGGAGGGCTCCTACGAGCAGTACTTC; CDR3 protein: CASSPAGREGSYEQYF
J gene: TRBJ2-5; D gene: -; clone size: few; V gene: TRBV29-1; CDR3 DNA: TGCAGCGTCAACTACCAAAGGACCCAGTACTTC; CDR3 protein: CSVNYQRTQYF
J gene: TRBJ1-1; D gene: TRBD1; clone size: -; V gene: TRBV12-3/TRBV12-4; CDR3 DNA: TGTGCCAGCAGACCCACAGGGGGCAAGCGGACTGAAGCTTTCTTT; CDR3 protein: CASRPTGGKRTEAFF
J gene: TRBJ2-5; D gene: -; clone size: -; V gene: TRBV7-2; CDR3 DNA: TGTGCCAGCAGCTTTGGGGTCCCCACCCAGTACTTC; CDR3 protein: CASSFGVPTQYF
J gene: TRBJ1-2; D gene: -; clone size: many; V gene: TRBV5-1; CDR3 DNA: TGCGCCAGCAGCTTGGCCCGCGGGGGATATGAGGATGGCTACACCTTC; CDR3 protein: CASSLARGGYEDGYTF
J gene: TRBJ2-4; D gene: TRBD1; clone size: few; V gene: TRBV28; CDR3 DNA: TGTGCCAGCAGTTTATATCAGGGGGACATTCAGTACTTC; CDR3 protein: CASSLYQGDIQYF
J gene: TRBJ2-5; D gene: -; clone size: many; V gene: TRBV6-2/TRBV6-3; CDR3 DNA: TGTGCCAGCAGTTGGCCCGCAGGGGTGGTCCAAGAGACCCAGTACTTC; CDR3 protein: CASSWPAGVVQETQYF
J gene: TRBJ2-7; D gene: -; clone size: -; V gene: TRBV15; CDR3 DNA: TGTGCCACCAGCAAACGAGCGGGTTCCTACGAGCAGTACTTC; CDR3 protein: CATSKRAGSYEQYF
J gene: TRBJ1-2; D gene: TRBD1; clone size: many; V gene: TRBV2; CDR3 DNA: TGTGCCAGCAGGTCGGACAGGGTAGATGGCTACACCTTC; CDR3 protein: CASRSDRVDGYTF
J gene: TRBJ2-7; D gene: -; clone size: many; V gene: TRBV7-9; CDR3 DNA: TGTGCCAGCAGCCGTCCCATAAGTTCCTCCTACGAGCAGTACTTC; CDR3 protein: CASSRPISSSYEQYF
J gene: TRBJ2-7; D gene: -; clone size: many; V gene: TRBV12-3/TRBV12-4; CDR3 DNA: TGTGCCAGCAGGATTACAGGAACCTACGAGCAGTACTTC; CDR3 protein: CASRITGTYEQYF
J gene: TRBJ1-1; D gene: -; clone size: many; V gene: TRBV27; CDR3 DNA: TGTGCCAGCAGTTTACATCAGAACACTGAAGCTTTCTTT; CDR3 protein: CASSLHQNTEAFF
J gene: TRBJ2-7; D gene: TRBD1; clone size: once; V gene: TRBV12-3/TRBV12-4; CDR3 DNA: TGTGCCAGCGGGACCCCGACAGGGTTTAAAATCCACGAGCAGTACTTC; CDR3 protein: CASGTPTGFKIHEQYF
J gene: TRBJ1-1; D gene: -; clone size: once; V gene: TRBV29-1; CDR3 DNA: TGCAGCGTGGTGAGACTTACGAACACTGAAGCTTTCTTT; CDR3 protein: CSVVRLTNTEAFF
J gene: TRBJ1-2; D gene: TRBD1; clone size: -; V gene: TRBV28; CDR3 DNA: TGTGCCAGCAGTTCGACAGGGTTTGGAGGCTACACCTTC; CDR3 protein: CASSSTGFGGYTF
J gene: TRBJ2-7; D gene: -; clone size: -; V gene: TRBV11-2; CDR3 DNA: TGTGCCAGCAGCTTAACACGGCGGGGACCCTACGAGCAGTACTTC; CDR3 protein: CASSLTRRGPYEQYF